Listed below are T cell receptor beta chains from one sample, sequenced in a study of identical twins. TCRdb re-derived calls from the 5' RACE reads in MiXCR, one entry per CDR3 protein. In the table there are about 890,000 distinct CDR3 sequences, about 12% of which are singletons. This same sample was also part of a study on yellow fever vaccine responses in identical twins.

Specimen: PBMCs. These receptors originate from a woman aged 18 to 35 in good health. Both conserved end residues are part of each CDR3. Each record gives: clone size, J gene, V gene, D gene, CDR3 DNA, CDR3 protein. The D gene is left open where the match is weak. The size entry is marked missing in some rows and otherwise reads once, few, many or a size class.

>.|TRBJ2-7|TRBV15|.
TGTGCCACCAGCAGAGACACCTCGGGTCTATTCTCGATAGACGAGCAGTACTTC
CATSRDTSGLFSIDEQYF
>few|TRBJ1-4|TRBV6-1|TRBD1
TGTGCCAGCAGCAGCGGGACAGACCCTGAAAAACTGTTTTTT
CASSSGTDPEKLFF
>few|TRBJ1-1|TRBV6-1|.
TGTGCCAGCAGTGAAGCAAACGGCAGGAACACTGAAGCTTTCTTT
CASSEANGRNTEAFF
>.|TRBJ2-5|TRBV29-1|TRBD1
TGCAGCGTAAAGGACAGGGGACCCCAAGAGACCCAGTACTTC
CSVKDRGPQETQYF
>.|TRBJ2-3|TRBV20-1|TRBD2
TGCTGTGCTAGAGAGGCTGGCGGGAGGGCCGGAGATACGCAGTATTTT
CCAREAGGRAGDTQYF
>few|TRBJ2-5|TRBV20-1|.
TGCAGTGCTAGCCAATCAAAGGGGGAGACCCAGTACTTC
CSASQSKGETQYF
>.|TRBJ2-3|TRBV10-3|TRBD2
TGTGCCATCAGTGAGTCCGGACTAGCGGGAGGGCCTGATACGCAGTATTTT
CAISESGLAGGPDTQYF
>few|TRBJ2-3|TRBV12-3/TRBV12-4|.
TGTGCCAGCAGTCCACAGGGTCCGCAGTATTTT
CASSPQGPQYF
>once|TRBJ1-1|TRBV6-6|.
TGTGCCAGCAGCCACGGGGGCGAAGCTTTCTTT
CASSHGGEAFF
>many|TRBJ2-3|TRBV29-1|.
TGCAGCGTAATCCGGGGGTCCACAGATACGCAGTATTTT
CSVIRGSTDTQYF
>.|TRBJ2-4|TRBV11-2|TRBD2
TGTGCCAGCAGCGGATACGCAAGGACTAGCGGGAGGGCCTCGGACATTCAGTACTTC
CASSGYARTSGRASDIQYF
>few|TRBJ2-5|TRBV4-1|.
TGCGCCAGCAGCCAGGGGGGGACAGCTCACCAAGAGACCCAGTACTTC
CASSQGGTAHQETQYF
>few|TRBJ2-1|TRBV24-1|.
TGTGCCACCAGTGATGTAGTAGCTGGCCACAATGAGCAGTTCTTC
CATSDVVAGHNEQFF
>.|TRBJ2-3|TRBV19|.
TGTGCCAGTAGTATAGCCGGTAGCGCAGATACGCAGTATTTT
CASSIAGSADTQYF
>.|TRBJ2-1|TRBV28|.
TGTGCCAGCACTTGGGGGGTTGAGCAGTTCTTC
CASTWGVEQFF
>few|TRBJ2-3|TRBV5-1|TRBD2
TGCGCCAGCAGCTTGCCCCGGGCTAGCGGTCCTGATGATGAGAGCACAGATACGCAGTATTTT
CASSLPRASGPDDESTDTQYF
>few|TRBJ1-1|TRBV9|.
TGTGCCAGCAGCGTAGCCCGGGACGCTGGGACTGAAGCTTTCTTT
CASSVARDAGTEAFF
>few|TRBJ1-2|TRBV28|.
TGTGCCAGCAGTACCACCGGCTATGGCTACACCTTC
CASSTTGYGYTF
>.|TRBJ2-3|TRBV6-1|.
TGTGCCAGCAGGGACTTCGGGTCGACGGATACGCAGTATTTT
CASRDFGSTDTQYF
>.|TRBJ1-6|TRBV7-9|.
TGTGCCAGCAGCGCCGGGACGCAAAATTCACCCCTCCACTTT
CASSAGTQNSPLHF
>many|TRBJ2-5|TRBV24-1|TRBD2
TGTGCCACCAGTGACCCCGCGGGGGGAGGAGAGACCCAGTACTTC
CATSDPAGGGETQYF
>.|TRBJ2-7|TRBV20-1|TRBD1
TGCAGTGCTAGAGCCCGGGACAGGGGCTACGAGCAGTACTTC
CSARARDRGYEQYF
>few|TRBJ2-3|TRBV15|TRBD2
TGTGCCACCAGCAGAGTCGGACTAGCGGACGCGGGAGATACGCAGTATTTT
CATSRVGLADAGDTQYF
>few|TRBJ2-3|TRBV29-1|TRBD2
TGCAGCGCTGGGACTAGCGGGAGGGCAGATACGCAGTATTTT
CSAGTSGRADTQYF
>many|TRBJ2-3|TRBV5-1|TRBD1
TGCGCCAGCAGCTTCGGCGACAGGGGGTCAGATACGCAGTATTTT
CASSFGDRGSDTQYF
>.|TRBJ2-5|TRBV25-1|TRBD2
TGTGCCAGCAGTGACCCACTAGCGGGAGGGAAAGAGACCCAGTACTTC
CASSDPLAGGKETQYF
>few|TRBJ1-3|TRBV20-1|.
TGCAGTGCTAGAGATCCCGACAGGAAGAGCTCTGGAAACACCATATATTTT
CSARDPDRKSSGNTIYF
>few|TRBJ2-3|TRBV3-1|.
TGTGCCAGCAGCCAAGACTTCGGACTGAATGGCACAGATACGCAGTATTTT
CASSQDFGLNGTDTQYF